This T cell receptor (beta chain) was identified during a study of technical replicates of blood from several donors. Method: immunoSEQ multiplex PCR; TCRdb's copy keeps in-frame clones and lacks some. This repertoire shows 84,000 or so clones, 90% to 95% found once; its top ten account for 0.2% to 0.25%. From germline, CDR1 is SGHRS and CDR2 YFSETQ. V was clipped by 0 bases and J by 1 base; unmatched bases: 12. This CDR3 region has 19 residues. This chain connects TRBV5-1 to TRBJ2-4; TRBD2 aligns across 8 bases. The TCR originated in a human donor in good health. The sample consisted of T cells isolated from PBMCs. CDR3 DNA sequence: TGCGCCAGCAGCTTGGCCCATGCGGGAGGTGGTTGGGCCAAAAACATTCAGTACTTC. The encoded protein is CASSLAHAGGGWAKNIQYF.